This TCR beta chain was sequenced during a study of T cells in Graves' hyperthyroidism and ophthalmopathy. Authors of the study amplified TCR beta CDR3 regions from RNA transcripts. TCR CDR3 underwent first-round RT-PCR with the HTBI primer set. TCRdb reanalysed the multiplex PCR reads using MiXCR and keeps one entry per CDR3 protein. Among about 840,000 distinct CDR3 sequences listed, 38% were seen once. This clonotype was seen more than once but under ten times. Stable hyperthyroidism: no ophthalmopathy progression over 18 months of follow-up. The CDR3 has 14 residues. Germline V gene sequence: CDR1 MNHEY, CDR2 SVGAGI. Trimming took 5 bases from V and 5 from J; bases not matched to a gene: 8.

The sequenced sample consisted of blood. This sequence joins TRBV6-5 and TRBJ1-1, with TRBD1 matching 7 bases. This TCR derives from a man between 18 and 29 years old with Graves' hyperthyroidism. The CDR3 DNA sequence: TGTGCCAGCAGTCTGGACAGGATATGGACTGAAGCTTTCTTT. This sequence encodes CASSLDRIWTEAFF.